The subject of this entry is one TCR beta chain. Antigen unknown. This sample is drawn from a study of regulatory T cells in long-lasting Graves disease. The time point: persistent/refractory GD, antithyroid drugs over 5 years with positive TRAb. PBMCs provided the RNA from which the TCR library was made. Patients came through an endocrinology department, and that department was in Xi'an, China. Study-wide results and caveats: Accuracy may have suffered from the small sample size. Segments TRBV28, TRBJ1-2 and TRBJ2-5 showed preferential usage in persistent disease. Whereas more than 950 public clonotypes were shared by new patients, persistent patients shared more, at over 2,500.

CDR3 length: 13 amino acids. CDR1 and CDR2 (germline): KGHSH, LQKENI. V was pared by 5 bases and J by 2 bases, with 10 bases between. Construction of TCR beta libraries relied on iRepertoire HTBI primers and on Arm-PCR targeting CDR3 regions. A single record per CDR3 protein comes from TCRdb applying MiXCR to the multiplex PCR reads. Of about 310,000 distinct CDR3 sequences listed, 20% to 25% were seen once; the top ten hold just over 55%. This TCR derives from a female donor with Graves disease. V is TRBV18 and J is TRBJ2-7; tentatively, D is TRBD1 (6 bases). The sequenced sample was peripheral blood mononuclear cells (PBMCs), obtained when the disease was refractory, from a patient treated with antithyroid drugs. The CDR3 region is CASSGYRAYEQYF. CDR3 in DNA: TGTGCCAGCTCAGGGTACAGGGCCTACGAGCAGTACTTC.